A single sample gave rise to the 5 T cell receptor beta chains below, sequenced in a study of neurological immune-mediated disorders. TCRdb redid the calling of the 5' RACE reads with MiXCR, one entry per CDR3 protein. The profile shows tens of thousands of distinct CDR3 sequences, under 4.5% of them singletons. Sequencing used PBMCs. These receptors all stem from a woman aged 45-65 years with multiple sclerosis.

This clonotype was observed a handful of times. The rearrangement links TRBV7-9 to TRBJ2-3; D may be TRBD1 (5 bases). CDR3 length: 15 amino acids. The germline V gene encodes CDR1 SEHNR and CDR2 FQNEAQ (reference sequence). With 9 bases removed from V and 4 bases from J, the gap between germline ends came to 20 bases. The CDR3 is CASSPRAKRADTQYF. CDR3 DNA: TGTGCCAGTTCACCCAGGGCCAAAAGGGCAGATACGCAGTATTTT.

This clonotype was recorded many times. The gene calls are TRBV5-1 and TRBJ2-1; 7 nucleotides line up with TRBD1. V shed 2 bases and J 5 bases; nucleotides not matched to a gene: 7. Germline V gene sequence: CDR1 SGHRS, CDR2 YFSETQ. This CDR3 is built from 15 residues. The CDR3 reads CASSFDRVGHNEQFF. CDR3 coding DNA: TGCGCCAGCAGCTTCGACAGGGTTGGACACAATGAGCAGTTCTTC.

In its sample, this clonotype was seen many times. V and J are TRBV6-1 and TRBJ2-7; D is possibly TRBD1 (6 bases). CDR3 length: 12 residues. Germline-derived CDR1 and CDR2 are MNHNS and SASEGT. Trimming left V 6 bases short and J 4 bases short, with 10 bases between. DNA of the CDR3: TGTGCCAGCAGGGCAGGGGATTACGAGCAGTACTTC. This translates into CASRAGDYEQYF.

Ten or more counts support this clonotype. The chain combines TRBV6-6 with TRBJ2-2; 8 bases line up with TRBD2. CDR1 is MNHNY and CDR2 is SVGAGI in the germline V gene (reference sequence). V dropped 4 bases and J dropped 7; count of bases not matched to a gene: 5. The CDR3 totals 14 residues. The CDR3 nucleotides are TGTGCCAGCAGTTTGAAGCGGGGGTACGGGGAGCTGTTTTTT. Its translation is CASSLKRGYGELFF.

Ten or more counts support this clonotype. V gene TRBV7-2 combines with J gene TRBJ2-3; D is perhaps TRBD2 (6 bases). V dropped 2 bases and J dropped 5 bases, with 14 bases sitting between them. Germline CDR1 SGHTA, CDR2 FQGNSA. The CDR3 spans 15 residues. This CDR3 is CASSLQDGGGDTQYF. The CDR3, as DNA: TGTGCCAGCAGCTTACAAGACGGGGGAGGAGATACGCAGTATTTT.